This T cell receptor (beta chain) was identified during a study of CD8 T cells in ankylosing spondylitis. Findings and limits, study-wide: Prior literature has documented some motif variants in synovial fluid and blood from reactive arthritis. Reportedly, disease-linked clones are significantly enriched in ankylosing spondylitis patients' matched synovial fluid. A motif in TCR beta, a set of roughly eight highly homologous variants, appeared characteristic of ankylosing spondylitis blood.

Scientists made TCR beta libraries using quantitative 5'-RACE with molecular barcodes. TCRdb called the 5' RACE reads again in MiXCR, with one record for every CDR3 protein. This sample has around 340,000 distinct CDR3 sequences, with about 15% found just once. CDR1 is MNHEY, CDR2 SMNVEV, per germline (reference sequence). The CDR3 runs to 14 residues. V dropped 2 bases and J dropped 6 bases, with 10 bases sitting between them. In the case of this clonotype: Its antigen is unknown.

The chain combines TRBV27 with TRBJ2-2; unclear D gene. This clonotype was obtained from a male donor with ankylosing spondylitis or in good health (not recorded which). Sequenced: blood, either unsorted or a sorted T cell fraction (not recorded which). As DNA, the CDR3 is TGTGCCAGCAGTTTAGAAGGGAAGGCCGGGGAGCTGTTTTTT. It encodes CASSLEGKAGELFF.